The rows below give T cell receptor beta chains drawn from one sample of a study of blood T cells in healthy people across ages. In TCRdb, the 5' RACE reads were re-called with MiXCR into one record per CDR3 protein. The sample lists 1,500,000 or so distinct CDR3 sequences, roughly 43% seen once, with over 3.5% in the top ten. The sample comprised blood. The source of these receptors is a woman under 30 in good health. The conserved cysteine and the conserved F or W are not part of the CDR3 here.

V: TRBV6-6; J: TRBJ2-5; CDR3: ATSTSGVETQY
V: TRBV12-3/TRBV12-4; J: TRBJ1-2; CDR3: ASSLKRGMGGYT
V: TRBV6-5; J: TRBJ2-5; CDR3: ASSTTATKWGTQY
V: TRBV30; J: TRBJ1-2; CDR3: AWRWGARGYT
V: TRBV7-9; J: TRBJ2-4; CDR3: ASGLADTDIQY
V: TRBV20-1; J: TRBJ1-5; CDR3: SANLGGARNQPQH
V: TRBV25-1; J: TRBJ2-1; CDR3: ASSDSLAGGYNEQF
V: TRBV18; J: TRBJ1-2; CDR3: ASSPVVSDDGYT
V: TRBV20-1; J: TRBJ2-1; CDR3: SASEPTSGRWNEQF
V: TRBV6-1; J: TRBJ1-4; CDR3: ASSETGREKLF
V: TRBV4-2; J: TRBJ2-5; CDR3: ASSQDGGLAGQETQY
V: TRBV3-1; J: TRBJ2-3; CDR3: ASSQEKARWSTDTQY
V: TRBV4-1; J: TRBJ1-3; CDR3: ASSQDREQGPPGNTIY
V: TRBV5-1; J: TRBJ2-5; CDR3: ASSAPRETQY
V: TRBV4-1; J: TRBJ1-5; CDR3: ASSPHRDRNQPQH
V: TRBV6-5; J: TRBJ1-4; CDR3: ASSHDRGRGEKLF
V: TRBV4-3; J: TRBJ1-1; CDR3: ASSREPGTGSTAF
V: TRBV4-3; J: TRBJ2-1; CDR3: ASSQGLYNEKQF
V: TRBV20-1; J: TRBJ2-3; CDR3: SAAGVLDTQY
V: TRBV5-5; J: TRBJ2-7; CDR3: ASSLIGLAGASFEQY
V: TRBV4-1; J: TRBJ2-1; CDR3: ASSPRVLSRQGSHEQF
V: TRBV12-3/TRBV12-4; J: TRBJ2-3; CDR3: ASSPGTHVEPTDTQY
V: TRBV29-1; J: TRBJ1-1; CDR3: SGLRADTEAF
V: TRBV29-1; J: TRBJ1-2; CDR3: SVERQDYGYT
V: TRBV12-3/TRBV12-4; J: TRBJ2-3; CDR3: ASTLVKDTQY
V: TRBV6-2/TRBV6-3; J: NA; CDR3: ASSYSSGIALSHEQY
V: TRBV9; J: TRBJ2-7; CDR3: ASSVGTGGFYEQY